This TCR beta chain was identified during a study of beta chain features in type 1 diabetes. Study at large: Patients looked much like healthy donors when it came to age, gender and cell yields.

The investigators reverse transcribed all of the isolated RNA, so they sequenced expressed TCRB transcripts. The read count averaged about 3.57 million across naive, central memory and regulatory T cell samples. Using immunoSEQ multiplex PCR, the repertoire was profiled, and TCRdb retains in-frame clones only, with some absent. The repertoire holds around 290,000 clones, with approximately 8.1% as singletons. Purities in excess of 98% were seen in all sorted populations. The ends were cut back, 2 bases at V and 5 bases at J, with 13 bases in the middle. The CDR3 has 14 amino acids. Germline V gene lookup returns CDR1 SGHRS and CDR2 YFSETQ.

This receptor was taken from a woman between 18 and 30 years old in good health. Sample: central memory CD4+ T cells from blood. The V and J genes are TRBV5-1 and TRBJ1-1; no clear D gene. The CDR3 sequence is CASSFEFSSTEAFF. CDR3 coding DNA: TGCGCCAGCAGCTTTGAGTTTTCAAGTACTGAAGCTTTCTTT. The full variable domain, rest sourced from reference TRBV5-1 and TRBJ1-1, is KAGVTQTPRYLIKTRGQQVTLSCSPISGHRSVSWYQQTPGQGLQFLFEYFSETQRNKGNFPGRFSGRQFSNSRSEMNVSTLELGDSALYLCASSFEFSSTEAFFGQGTRLTVV.